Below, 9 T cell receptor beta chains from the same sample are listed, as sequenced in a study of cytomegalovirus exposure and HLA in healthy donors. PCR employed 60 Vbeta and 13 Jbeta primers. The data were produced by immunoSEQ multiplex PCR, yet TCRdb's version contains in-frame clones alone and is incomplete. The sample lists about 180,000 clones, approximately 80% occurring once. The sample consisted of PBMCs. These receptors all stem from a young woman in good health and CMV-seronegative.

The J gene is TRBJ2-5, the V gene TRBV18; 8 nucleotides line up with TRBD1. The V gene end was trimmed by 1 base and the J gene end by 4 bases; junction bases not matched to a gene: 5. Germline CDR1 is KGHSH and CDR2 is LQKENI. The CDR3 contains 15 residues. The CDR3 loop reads CASSPRVDRGETQYF. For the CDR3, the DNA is TGTGCCAGCTCACCACGGGTTGACAGGGGAGAGACCCAGTACTTC.

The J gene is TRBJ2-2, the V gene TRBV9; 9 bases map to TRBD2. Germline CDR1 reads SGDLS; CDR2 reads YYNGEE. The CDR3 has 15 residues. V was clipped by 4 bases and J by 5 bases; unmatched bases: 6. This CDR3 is CASSPGAGGTGELFF. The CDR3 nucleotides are TGTGCCAGCAGCCCAGGGGCGGGAGGGACCGGGGAGCTGTTTTTT.

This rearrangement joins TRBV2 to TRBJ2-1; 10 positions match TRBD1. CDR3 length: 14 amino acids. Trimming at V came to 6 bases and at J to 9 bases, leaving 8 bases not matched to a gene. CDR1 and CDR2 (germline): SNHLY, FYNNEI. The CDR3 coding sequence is TGTGCCAGCAGACCAGGACAGGGGGTAGGTGAGCAGTTCTTC. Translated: CASRPGQGVGEQFF. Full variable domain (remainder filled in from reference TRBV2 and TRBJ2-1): EPEVTQTPSHQVTQMGQEVILRCVPISNHLYFYWYRQILGQKVEFLVSFYNNEISEKSEIFDDQFSVERPDGSNFTLKIRSTKLEDSAMYFCASRPGQGVGEQFFGPGTRLTVL.

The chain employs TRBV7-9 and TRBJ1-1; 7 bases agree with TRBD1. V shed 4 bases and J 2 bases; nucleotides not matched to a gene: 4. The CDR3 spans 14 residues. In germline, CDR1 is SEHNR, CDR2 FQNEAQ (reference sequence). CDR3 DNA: TGTGCCAGCAGCTGGGACAGTGCCAACACTGAAGCTTTCTTT. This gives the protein CASSWDSANTEAFF.

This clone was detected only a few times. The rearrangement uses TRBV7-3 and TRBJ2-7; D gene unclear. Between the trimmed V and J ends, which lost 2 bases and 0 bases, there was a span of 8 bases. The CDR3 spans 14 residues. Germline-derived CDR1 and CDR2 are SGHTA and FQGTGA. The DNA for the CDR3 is TGTGCCAGCAGCTTAGAGGCAGTCTCCTACGAGCAGTACTTC. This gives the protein CASSLEAVSYEQYF.

Here the CDR3 DNA reads TGTGCCAGCAGTGTGCAAGGGGCGACCGGGGAGCTGTTTTTT. Protein: CASSVQGATGELFF. The V gene is TRBV6-4, the J gene TRBJ2-2; TRBD1 is a possible D gene (5 bases). V lost 4 bases and J 5 bases, leaving 11 bases between the germline ends. This CDR3 contains 14 residues. In germline, CDR1 is MRHNA, CDR2 SNTAGT.

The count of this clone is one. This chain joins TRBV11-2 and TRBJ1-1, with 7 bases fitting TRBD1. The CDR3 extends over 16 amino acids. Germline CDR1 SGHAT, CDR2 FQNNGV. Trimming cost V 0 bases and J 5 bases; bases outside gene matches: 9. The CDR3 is CASSLDRGSLGTEAFF. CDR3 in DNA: TGTGCCAGCAGCTTAGACAGGGGGTCGCTGGGAACTGAAGCTTTCTTT.

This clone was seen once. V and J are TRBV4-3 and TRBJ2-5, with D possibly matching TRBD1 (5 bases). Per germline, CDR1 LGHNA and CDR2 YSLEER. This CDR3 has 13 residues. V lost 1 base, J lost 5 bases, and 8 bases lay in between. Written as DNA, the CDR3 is TGCGCCAGCAGCCAAGTACAGGAGGAGACCCAGTACTTC. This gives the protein CASSQVQEETQYF.

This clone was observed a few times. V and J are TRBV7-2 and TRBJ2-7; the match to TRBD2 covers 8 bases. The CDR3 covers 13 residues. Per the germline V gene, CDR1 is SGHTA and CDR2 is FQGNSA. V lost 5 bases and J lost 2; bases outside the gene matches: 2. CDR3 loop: CASSTGGAYEQYF. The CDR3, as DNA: TGTGCCAGCAGCACCGGGGGGGCCTACGAGCAGTACTTC.